The entry below describes one TCR beta chain. The data were produced by immunoSEQ multiplex PCR, yet TCRdb's version contains in-frame clones alone and is incomplete. There are about 89,000 clones in the sample; about 93% occur only once, and about 0.78% lies in the top ten. The CDR3 totals 13 residues. Germline values: CDR1 MGHRA, CDR2 YSYEKL. V was clipped by 5 bases and J by 10 bases, with 15 bases between them. The sample belongs to a study of T cell changes during pregnancy in multiple sclerosis. The TCR originated in a female donor with multiple sclerosis, enrolled in a pregnancy study. The specimen was peripheral blood, collected in the third trimester of pregnancy. This rearrangement joins TRBV4-1 to TRBJ2-1, with a possible D match to TRBD2 (6 bases). The CDR3 here is CASSWRDADEQFF. The CDR3 nucleotides read TGCGCCAGCAGCTGGAGGGACGCTGACGAGCAGTTCTTC.